This T cell receptor (beta chain) emerged from a study of cytomegalovirus exposure and HLA in healthy donors. General study findings and limits: Based on reports, TCR beta sequences accurately predicted HLA-A and HLA-B alleles for most subjects. Previous analysis showed most TCR beta V segments were productive about 87% or about 30% of the time. Three chains linked to CMV were shown in vitro to be specific for CMV antigens.

As for this clone: The antigen remains undetermined.

Trimming pared 2 bases from V and 7 bases from J, leaving 8 bases between. CDR1 is LGHNT and CDR2 is FRNRAP in the germline V gene. The CDR3 is 13 residues long. The study ran its PCR with 60 Vbeta and 13 Jbeta primers. Method: immunoSEQ multiplex PCR; TCRdb's copy keeps in-frame clones and lacks some. The repertoire holds 100,000 to 150,000 clones, with 55% to 80% as singletons. The chain couples TRBV12-5 to TRBJ1-4, with D maybe TRBD1 (6 bases). The receptor comes from a woman aged 40 to 49 in good health and CMV-seronegative. Material: PBMCs. In DNA, the CDR3 is TGTGCTAGTGGTTTGAGGGGGGGTGAAAAACTGTTTTTT. Encoded protein: CASGLRGGEKLFF.